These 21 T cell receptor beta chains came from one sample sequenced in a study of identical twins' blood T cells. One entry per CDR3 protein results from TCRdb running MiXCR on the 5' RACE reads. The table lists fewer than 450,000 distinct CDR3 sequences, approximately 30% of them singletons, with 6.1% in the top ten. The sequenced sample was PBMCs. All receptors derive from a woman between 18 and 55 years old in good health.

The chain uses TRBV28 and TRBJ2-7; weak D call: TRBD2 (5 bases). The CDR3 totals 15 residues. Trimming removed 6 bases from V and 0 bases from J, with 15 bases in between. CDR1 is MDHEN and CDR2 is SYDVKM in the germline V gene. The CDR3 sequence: CASSRLSGSSYEQYF. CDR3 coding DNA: TGTGCCAGCAGCCGACTGAGCGGAAGCTCCTACGAGCAGTACTTC.

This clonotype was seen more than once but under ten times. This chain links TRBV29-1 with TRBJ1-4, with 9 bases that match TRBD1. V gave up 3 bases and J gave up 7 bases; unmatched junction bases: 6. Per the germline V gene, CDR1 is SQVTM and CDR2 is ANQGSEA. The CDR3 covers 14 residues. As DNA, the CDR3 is TGCAGCGTTGAGGACGGGACAGGGACTGAAAAACTGTTTTTT. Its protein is CSVEDGTGTEKLFF.

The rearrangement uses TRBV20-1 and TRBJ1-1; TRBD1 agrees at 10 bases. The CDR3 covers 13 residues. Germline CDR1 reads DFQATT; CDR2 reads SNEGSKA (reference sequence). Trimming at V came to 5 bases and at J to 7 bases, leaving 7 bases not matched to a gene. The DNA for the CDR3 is TGCAGTGCTTTTTCGGACAGGGGGAATGAAGCTTTCTTT. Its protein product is CSAFSDRGNEAFF.

Written as DNA, the CDR3 is TGTGCCAGCAGTGAAGGGACTGAGTCGAGGGCTGAGCAGTTCTTC. Protein product: CASSEGTESRAEQFF. The V and J genes are TRBV2 and TRBJ2-1; D is possibly TRBD2 (5 bases). Germline V gene lookup returns CDR1 SNHLY and CDR2 FYNNEI. Trimming cost V 1 base and J 9 bases, with 16 bases left between them. The CDR3 is made up of 15 amino acids.

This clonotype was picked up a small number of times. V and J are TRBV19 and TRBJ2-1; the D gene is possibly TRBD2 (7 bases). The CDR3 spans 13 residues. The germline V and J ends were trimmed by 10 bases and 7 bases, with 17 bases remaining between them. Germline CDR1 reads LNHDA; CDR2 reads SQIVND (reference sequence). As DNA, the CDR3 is TGTGCCACCTCGGGGGCTAGCGGAAATGAGCAGTTCTTC. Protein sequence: CATSGASGNEQFF. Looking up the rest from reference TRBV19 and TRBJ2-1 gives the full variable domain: DGGITQSPKYLFRKEGQNVTLSCEQNLNHDAMYWYRQDPGQGLRLIYYSQIVNDFQKGDIAEGYSVSREKKESFPLTVTSAQKNPTAFYLCATSGASGNEQFFGPGTRLTVL.

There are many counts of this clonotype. CDR3 in DNA: TGTGCCATCAGGGCCGGTCTTTCCTCCTACGAGCAGTACTTC. Protein sequence: CAIRAGLSSYEQYF. The V and J genes are TRBV10-3 and TRBJ2-7; D gene ambiguous. V was clipped by 6 bases and J by 0 bases, with 12 bases between them. CDR1 is ENHRY and CDR2 is SYGVKD in the germline V gene. This CDR3 spans 14 amino acids.

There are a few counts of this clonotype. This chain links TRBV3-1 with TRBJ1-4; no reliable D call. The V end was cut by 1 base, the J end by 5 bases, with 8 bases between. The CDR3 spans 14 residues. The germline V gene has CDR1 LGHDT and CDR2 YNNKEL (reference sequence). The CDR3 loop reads CASSQGRGNEKLFF. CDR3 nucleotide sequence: TGTGCCAGCAGCCAAGGCAGAGGAAATGAAAAACTGTTTTTT.

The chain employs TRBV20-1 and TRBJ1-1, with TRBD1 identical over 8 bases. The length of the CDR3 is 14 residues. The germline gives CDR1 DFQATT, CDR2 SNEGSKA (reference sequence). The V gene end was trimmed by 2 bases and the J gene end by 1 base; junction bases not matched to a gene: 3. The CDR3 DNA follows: TGCAGTGCTAGACAGGGGGCGCCGAACACTGAAGCTTTCTTT. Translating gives CSARQGAPNTEAFF.

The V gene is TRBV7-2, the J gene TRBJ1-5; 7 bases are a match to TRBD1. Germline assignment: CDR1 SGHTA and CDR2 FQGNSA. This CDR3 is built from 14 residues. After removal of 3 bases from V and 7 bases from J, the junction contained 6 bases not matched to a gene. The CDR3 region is CASSFETGRQPQHF. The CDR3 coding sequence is TGTGCCAGCAGCTTTGAGACAGGGAGACAGCCCCAGCATTTT.

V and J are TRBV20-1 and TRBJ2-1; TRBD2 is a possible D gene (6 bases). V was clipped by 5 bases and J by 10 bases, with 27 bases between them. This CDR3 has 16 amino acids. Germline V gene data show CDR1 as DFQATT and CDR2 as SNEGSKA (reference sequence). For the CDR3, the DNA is TGCAGTGCTCCGGACCCTCGGGGAAGACTAGGCGAGGAGCAGTTCTTC. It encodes CSAPDPRGRLGEEQFF.

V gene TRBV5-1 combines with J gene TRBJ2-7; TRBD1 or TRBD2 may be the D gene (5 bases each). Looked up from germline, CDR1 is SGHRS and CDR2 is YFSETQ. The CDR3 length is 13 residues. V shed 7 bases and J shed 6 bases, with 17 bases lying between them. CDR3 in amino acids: CASRLLGEIEQYF. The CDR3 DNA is TGCGCCAGCCGGCTATTGGGGGAGATCGAGCAGTACTTC.

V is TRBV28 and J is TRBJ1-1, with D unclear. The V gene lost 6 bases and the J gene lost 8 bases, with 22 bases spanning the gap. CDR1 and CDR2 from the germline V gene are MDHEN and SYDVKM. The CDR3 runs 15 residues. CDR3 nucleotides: TGTGCCAGCAGCCCCCCGGGTTCTGGGTATATGGAAGCTTTCTTT. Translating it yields CASSPPGSGYMEAFF.

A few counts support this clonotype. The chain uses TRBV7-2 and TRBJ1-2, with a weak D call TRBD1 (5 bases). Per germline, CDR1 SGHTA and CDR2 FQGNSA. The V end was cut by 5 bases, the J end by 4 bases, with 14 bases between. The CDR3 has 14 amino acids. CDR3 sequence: CASSLMTDFYGYTF. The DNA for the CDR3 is TGTGCCAGCAGCCTAATGACAGATTTCTATGGCTACACCTTC.

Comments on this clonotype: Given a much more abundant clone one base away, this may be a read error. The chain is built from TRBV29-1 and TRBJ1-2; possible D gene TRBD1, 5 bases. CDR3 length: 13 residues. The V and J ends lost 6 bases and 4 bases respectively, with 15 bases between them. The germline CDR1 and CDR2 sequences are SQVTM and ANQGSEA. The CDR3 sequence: CSVSSGTSYGYTF. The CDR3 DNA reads TGCAGCGTCTCATCCGGGACGAGCTATGGCTACACCTTC.

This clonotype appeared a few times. The CDR3 DNA follows: TGTGCCAGCAGTTCAAAGGGCGCGGAAGGTGTGGATGAAAAACTGTTTTTT. This codes for CASSSKGAEGVDEKLFF. The rearrangement links TRBV6-2 or TRBV6-3 to TRBJ1-4; D gene unclear. This CDR3 comprises 17 residues. The V gene's germline CDR1 is MNHEY and CDR2 SVGEGT. Trimming stripped 4 bases from V and 6 bases from J, with 21 bases between.

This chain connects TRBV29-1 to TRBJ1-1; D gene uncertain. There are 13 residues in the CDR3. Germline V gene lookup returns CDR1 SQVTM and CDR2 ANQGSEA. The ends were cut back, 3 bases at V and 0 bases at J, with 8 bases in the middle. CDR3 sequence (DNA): TGCAGCGTTGACCCTAGGTTGAACACTGAAGCTTTCTTT. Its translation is CSVDPRLNTEAFF.

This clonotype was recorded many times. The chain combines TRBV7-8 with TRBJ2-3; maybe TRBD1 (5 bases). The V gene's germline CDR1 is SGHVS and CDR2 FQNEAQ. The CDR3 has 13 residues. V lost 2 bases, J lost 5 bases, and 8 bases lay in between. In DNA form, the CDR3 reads TGTGCCAGCAGCTTAAGGGGCGGAGATACGCAGTATTTT. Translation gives CASSLRGGDTQYF.

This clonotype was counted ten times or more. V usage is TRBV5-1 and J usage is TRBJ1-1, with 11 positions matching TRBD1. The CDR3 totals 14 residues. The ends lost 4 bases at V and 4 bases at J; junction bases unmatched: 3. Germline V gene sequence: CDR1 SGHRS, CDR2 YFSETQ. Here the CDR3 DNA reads TGCGCCAGCAGCCTGGGACAGGGGGGCACTGAAGCTTTCTTT. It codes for CASSLGQGGTEAFF.

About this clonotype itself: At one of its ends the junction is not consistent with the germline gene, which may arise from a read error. In DNA, the CDR3 is TGCGCCGGCAGCCAAGTCCGGTATTACTCCTACGAGCAGTACTTC. Residues: CAGSQVRYYSYEQYF. The rearrangement uses TRBV4-3 and TRBJ2-7; D ambiguous. This CDR3 has 15 amino acids. Germline V gene data show CDR1 as LGHNA and CDR2 as YSLEER.

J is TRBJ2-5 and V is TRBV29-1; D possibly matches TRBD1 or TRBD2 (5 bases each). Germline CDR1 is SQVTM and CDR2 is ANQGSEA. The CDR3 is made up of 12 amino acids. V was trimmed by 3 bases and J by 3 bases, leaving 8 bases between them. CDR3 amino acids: CSVEGTEETQYF. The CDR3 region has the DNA TGCAGCGTTGAGGGGACGGAAGAGACCCAGTACTTC.

The CDR3 DNA follows: TGTGCCAGCCCCCCGGTGAGAAGTTTGAAAGCTTTCTTT. Translated, it gives CASPPVRSLKAFF. The rearrangement joins TRBV6-2 or TRBV6-3 to TRBJ1-1; D gene ambiguous. Germline V gene data show CDR1 as MNHEY and CDR2 as SVGEGT. The CDR3 covers 13 residues. Trimming stripped 8 bases from V and 9 bases from J, with 19 bases between.